This TCR beta chain stems from a study of blood T cell repertoires in COVID-19. The wider study: In each case, the material was cDNA or gDNA derived from T cells, B-cell-depleted T cells, or PBMCs.

Participants were aged about 18 to 89 years from approximately 23 US areas. Each participant's cohort was designated according to participant-reported clinical history. As originally analysed: Estimates of nucleated cell counts were drawn from the amplification of reference gene primers. The assay was immunoSEQ multiplex PCR, and TCRdb's table has in-frame clones only and misses some. The D gene and trimming were derived from the DNA, and the V and J assignments and clone size from that table. The data hold 200,000 to 250,000 clones, with around nine tenths observed a single time. Germline V gene data show CDR1 as MNHEY and CDR2 as SMNVEV (reference sequence). V shed 5 bases, J shed 3 bases, and the junction held 7 bases outside the gene matches. The CDR3 length is 15 residues.

V usage is TRBV27 and J usage is TRBJ2-5, with 9 bases fitting TRBD1. Input material: PBMCs or T cells enriched from blood (not recorded which). The sequence came from a man aged 25 to 45 in a cohort exposed to, infected with or recovered from COVID-19 (not recorded which). CDR3 bases: TGTGCCAGCAGTCCCGTCCGGACAGGGGAAGAGACCCAGTACTTC. Its protein is CASSPVRTGEETQYF.